A selection of T cell receptor beta chains follows, all from one sample in a study of blood T cell repertoires in COVID-19. TCRdb's table, derived via immunoSEQ multiplex PCR, lists solely in-frame clones and lacks some. The sample holds about 140,000 clones; about three quarters are singletons and the top ten take 4.5%. The sequencing input was peripheral blood. Every receptor here comes from a woman older than 75 with active or convalescent COVID-19. Each CDR3 is given with its conserved first and last residue. The D gene is left open where the match is weak. Some rows mark clone size as missing; the rest say once, few, many or name a class of expanded clone.

j_gene: TRBJ2-2
len: 18
abundance: NA
v_gene: TRBV18
d_gene: TRBD2
CDR3aa: CASSLFTSGGSNTGELFF
CDR3nt: TGTGCCAGCTCACTTTTTACTAGCGGGGGATCGAACACCGGGGAGCTGTTTTTT

j_gene: TRBJ1-1
len: 15
abundance: few
v_gene: TRBV19
d_gene: NA
CDR3aa: CASSKVFVGFTEAFF
CDR3nt: TGTGCCAGTAGTAAGGTGTTCGTCGGGTTCACTGAAGCTTTCTTT

j_gene: TRBJ2-3
len: 18
abundance: NA
v_gene: TRBV5-1
d_gene: TRBD2
CDR3aa: CASSLGNLGLASTDTQYF
CDR3nt: TGCGCCAGCAGCTTGGGGAATCTAGGACTAGCGAGCACAGATACGCAGTATTTT

j_gene: TRBJ2-3
len: 15
abundance: NA
v_gene: TRBV7-7
d_gene: NA
CDR3aa: CASSLQGIPTDTQYF
CDR3nt: TGTGCTAGCAGCCTTCAGGGGATTCCCACAGATACGCAGTATTTT

j_gene: TRBJ1-2
len: 13
abundance: NA
v_gene: TRBV20-1
d_gene: TRBD1
CDR3aa: CSASTGAQHGYTF
CDR3nt: TGCAGTGCTAGTACAGGGGCCCAACATGGCTACACCTTC

j_gene: TRBJ1-3
len: 17
abundance: few
v_gene: TRBV7-8
d_gene: TRBD1
CDR3aa: CASSLVGQGISGNTIYF
CDR3nt: TGTGCCAGCAGCTTAGTCGGACAGGGAATCTCTGGAAACACCATATATTTT

j_gene: TRBJ1-3
len: 15
abundance: NA
v_gene: TRBV3-1/TRBV3-2
d_gene: NA
CDR3aa: CASSQGWGAGNTIYF
CDR3nt: TGTGCCAGCAGCCAAGGTTGGGGAGCTGGAAACACCATATATTTT

j_gene: TRBJ1-2
len: 15
abundance: NA
v_gene: TRBV30
d_gene: NA
CDR3aa: CAWSVAVRGSGGYTF
CDR3nt: TGTGCCTGGAGTGTAGCTGTCAGGGGATCCGGCGGCTACACCTTC

j_gene: TRBJ2-1
len: 15
abundance: NA
v_gene: TRBV2
d_gene: TRBD2
CDR3aa: CASNEAGGHVNEQFF
CDR3nt: TGTGCCAGCAATGAGGCGGGGGGGCACGTCAATGAGCAGTTCTTC

j_gene: TRBJ1-2
len: 12
abundance: NA
v_gene: TRBV12-3/TRBV12-4
d_gene: NA
CDR3aa: CASSFRRYGYTF
CDR3nt: TGTGCCAGCAGTTTTAGGAGATATGGCTACACCTTC

j_gene: TRBJ1-1
len: 15
abundance: NA
v_gene: TRBV10-3
d_gene: NA
CDR3aa: CAISDSGGARSEAFF
CDR3nt: TGTGCCATCAGTGATTCGGGGGGCGCGAGGTCTGAAGCTTTCTTT

j_gene: TRBJ1-5
len: 15
abundance: NA
v_gene: TRBV30
d_gene: NA
CDR3aa: CAWSPGTLSNQPQHF
CDR3nt: TGTGCCTGGAGTCCCGGGACACTTTCTAATCAGCCCCAGCATTTT

j_gene: TRBJ1-1
len: 14
abundance: few
v_gene: TRBV10-3
d_gene: NA
CDR3aa: CAISVAGMNTEAFF
CDR3nt: TGTGCCATCAGTGTGGCCGGGATGAACACTGAAGCTTTCTTT

j_gene: TRBJ2-5
len: 14
abundance: NA
v_gene: TRBV7-9
d_gene: TRBD1
CDR3aa: CASSLEGQGQTQYF
CDR3nt: TGTGCCAGCAGCTTAGAGGGACAGGGGCAGACCCAGTACTTC

j_gene: TRBJ2-7
len: 13
abundance: NA
v_gene: TRBV19
d_gene: TRBD1
CDR3aa: CASSTRQGNEQYF
CDR3nt: TGTGCCAGTAGTACGAGACAGGGGAACGAGCAGTACTTC

j_gene: TRBJ2-3
len: 19
abundance: few
v_gene: TRBV5-1
d_gene: TRBD1
CDR3aa: CASSSGQGVRSDRTDTQYF
CDR3nt: TGCGCCAGCAGCTCTGGACAGGGGGTACGGTCGGATCGCACAGATACGCAGTATTTT

j_gene: TRBJ2-7
len: 18
abundance: NA
v_gene: TRBV7-6
d_gene: TRBD2
CDR3aa: CASSSQTPSGGRSYEQYF
CDR3nt: TGTGCCAGCAGCTCTCAGACACCTAGCGGGGGCCGCTCCTACGAGCAGTACTTC

j_gene: TRBJ1-1
len: 14
abundance: NA
v_gene: TRBV19
d_gene: NA
CDR3aa: CASSRVQSGTEAFF
CDR3nt: TGTGCCAGTAGTCGGGTTCAGAGTGGCACTGAAGCTTTCTTT

j_gene: TRBJ2-1
len: 13
abundance: once
v_gene: TRBV12-3/TRBV12-4
d_gene: NA
CDR3aa: CASRAGSYNEQFF
CDR3nt: TGTGCCAGCAGGGCAGGGTCCTACAATGAGCAGTTCTTC

j_gene: TRBJ2-3
len: 15
abundance: NA
v_gene: TRBV7-3
d_gene: TRBD2
CDR3aa: CASSPWGGSTDTQYF
CDR3nt: TGTGCCAGCAGCCCCTGGGGGGGGAGCACAGATACGCAGTATTTT

j_gene: TRBJ2-2
len: 14
abundance: NA
v_gene: TRBV5-5
d_gene: NA
CDR3aa: CASSLLAGVGELFF
CDR3nt: TGTGCCAGCAGCTTGCTAGCTGGCGTCGGGGAGCTGTTTTTT

j_gene: TRBJ2-1
len: 14
abundance: NA
v_gene: TRBV6-1
d_gene: TRBD2
CDR3aa: CASSERGSGGALVF
CDR3nt: TGTGCCAGCAGTGAAAGGGGTAGCGGGGGGGCACTTGTCTTC

j_gene: TRBJ2-6
len: 15
abundance: few
v_gene: TRBV3-1/TRBV3-2
d_gene: NA
CDR3aa: CASSPLTAGANVLTF
CDR3nt: TGTGCCAGCAGCCCCCTGACAGCTGGGGCCAACGTCCTGACTTTC

j_gene: TRBJ2-3
len: 16
abundance: NA
v_gene: TRBV9
d_gene: TRBD1
CDR3aa: CASSVLGQGRADTQYF
CDR3nt: TGTGCCAGCAGCGTTCTGGGACAGGGGAGAGCAGATACGCAGTATTTT

j_gene: TRBJ1-1
len: 14
abundance: NA
v_gene: TRBV5-1
d_gene: NA
CDR3aa: CASSLALAGDGAFF
CDR3nt: TGCGCCAGCAGCTTGGCGCTCGCAGGGGATGGGGCTTTCTTT

j_gene: TRBJ2-1
len: 11
abundance: NA
v_gene: TRBV18
d_gene: NA
CDR3aa: CASSPRNEQFF
CDR3nt: TGTGCCAGCTCACCTCGCAATGAGCAGTTCTTC

j_gene: TRBJ1-2
len: 14
abundance: NA
v_gene: TRBV4-2
d_gene: TRBD1
CDR3aa: CASSQVQTGLGYTF
CDR3nt: TGTGCCAGCAGCCAAGTTCAGACAGGGCTTGGCTACACCTTC

j_gene: TRBJ1-2
len: 16
abundance: NA
v_gene: TRBV5-1
d_gene: NA
CDR3aa: CASSLFAGVGDYGYTF
CDR3nt: TGCGCCAGCAGCTTATTTGCAGGGGTCGGTGACTATGGCTACACCTTC

j_gene: TRBJ1-1
len: 17
abundance: NA
v_gene: TRBV6-2/TRBV6-3
d_gene: TRBD1
CDR3aa: CASSYSTDRGPPFEAFF
CDR3nt: TGTGCCAGCAGTTACTCGACTGACAGGGGACCCCCTTTTGAAGCTTTCTTT

j_gene: TRBJ2-7
len: 13
abundance: NA
v_gene: TRBV5-1
d_gene: NA
CDR3aa: CASSLDRSYEQYF
CDR3nt: TGCGCCAGCAGCTTGGACAGGAGCTACGAGCAGTACTTC

j_gene: TRBJ2-7
len: 16
abundance: NA
v_gene: TRBV14
d_gene: NA
CDR3aa: CASSQEGSNIPREQYF
CDR3nt: TGTGCCAGCAGCCAAGAGGGCTCAAATATCCCACGCGAGCAGTACTTC

j_gene: TRBJ1-2
len: 12
abundance: NA
v_gene: TRBV5-1
d_gene: NA
CDR3aa: CASSTDSYGYTF
CDR3nt: TGCGCCAGCAGCACGGACAGCTATGGCTACACCTTC

j_gene: TRBJ2-7
len: 14
abundance: NA
v_gene: TRBV2
d_gene: TRBD1
CDR3aa: CASSLQGARDEQYF
CDR3nt: TGTGCCAGCAGTCTACAGGGGGCGCGTGACGAGCAGTACTTC

j_gene: TRBJ2-5
len: 15
abundance: many
v_gene: TRBV2
d_gene: TRBD1
CDR3aa: CASTRGQGSSETQYF
CDR3nt: TGTGCCAGCACGAGGGGACAGGGGTCTTCAGAGACCCAGTACTTC

j_gene: TRBJ2-5
len: 12
abundance: NA
v_gene: TRBV5-1
d_gene: TRBD2
CDR3aa: CASSMGGETQYF
CDR3nt: TGCGCCAGCAGTATGGGGGGGGAGACCCAGTACTTC

j_gene: TRBJ2-2
len: 16
abundance: NA
v_gene: TRBV4-3
d_gene: NA
CDR3aa: CASSQGRGANTGELFF
CDR3nt: TGCGCCAGCAGCCAAGGGCGGGGAGCGAACACCGGGGAGCTGTTTTTT

j_gene: TRBJ2-4
len: 16
abundance: NA
v_gene: TRBV10-3
d_gene: TRBD2
CDR3aa: CAISTVAGVAKNIQYF
CDR3nt: TGTGCCATCAGTACCGTAGCGGGGGTAGCCAAAAACATTCAGTACTTC

j_gene: TRBJ1-1
len: 13
abundance: NA
v_gene: TRBV7-2
d_gene: NA
CDR3aa: CASSLARNTEAFF
CDR3nt: TGTGCCAGCAGCTTAGCCAGGAACACTGAAGCTTTCTTT

j_gene: TRBJ1-1
len: 16
abundance: few
v_gene: TRBV4-2
d_gene: TRBD1
CDR3aa: CASSFRDRTPNTEAFF
CDR3nt: TGTGCCAGCAGCTTCCGGGACAGGACGCCGAACACTGAAGCTTTCTTT

j_gene: TRBJ1-5
len: 13
abundance: NA
v_gene: TRBV30
d_gene: NA
CDR3aa: CAWSNTESQPQHF
CDR3nt: TGTGCCTGGAGTAACACGGAGAGTCAGCCCCAGCATTTT

j_gene: TRBJ1-4
len: 15
abundance: NA
v_gene: TRBV6-1
d_gene: TRBD1
CDR3aa: CASSEAGQGVEKLFF
CDR3nt: TGTGCCAGCAGTGAAGCGGGACAGGGGGTGGAAAAACTGTTTTTT

j_gene: TRBJ1-5
len: 14
abundance: few
v_gene: TRBV4-1
d_gene: NA
CDR3aa: CASSQDIANQPQHF
CDR3nt: TGCGCCAGCAGCCAAGATATAGCTAATCAGCCCCAGCATTTT

j_gene: TRBJ1-6
len: 14
abundance: NA
v_gene: TRBV9
d_gene: NA
CDR3aa: CASSVQGDNSPLHF
CDR3nt: TGTGCCAGCAGCGTCCAAGGAGATAATTCACCCCTCCACTTT

j_gene: TRBJ2-5
len: 13
abundance: NA
v_gene: TRBV15
d_gene: NA
CDR3aa: CATSRDTQETQYF
CDR3nt: TGTGCCACCAGCAGGGACACGCAAGAGACCCAGTACTTC

j_gene: TRBJ1-2
len: 13
abundance: NA
v_gene: TRBV7-9
d_gene: TRBD1
CDR3aa: CASSQLTGDGYTF
CDR3nt: TGTGCCAGCAGCCAACTCACAGGGGATGGCTACACCTTC

j_gene: TRBJ1-4
len: 15
abundance: once
v_gene: TRBV9
d_gene: TRBD1
CDR3aa: CASSGDREGNEKLFF
CDR3nt: TGTGCCAGCAGCGGGGACAGGGAGGGAAATGAAAAACTGTTTTTT

j_gene: TRBJ2-7
len: 15
abundance: few
v_gene: TRBV3-1/TRBV3-2
d_gene: NA
CDR3aa: CASSLYQGETYEQYF
CDR3nt: TGTGCCAGCAGCCTATATCAAGGGGAAACCTACGAGCAGTACTTC

j_gene: TRBJ1-2
len: 14
abundance: NA
v_gene: TRBV2
d_gene: TRBD1
CDR3aa: CASSLGQGFYGYTF
CDR3nt: TGTGCCAGCAGTTTGGGACAGGGATTCTATGGCTACACCTTC

j_gene: TRBJ1-6
len: 16
abundance: NA
v_gene: TRBV4-2
d_gene: TRBD1
CDR3aa: CASSQGQGALNSPLHF
CDR3nt: TGTGCCAGCAGCCAAGGACAGGGGGCGTTGAATTCACCCCTCCACTTT

j_gene: TRBJ2-7
len: 15
abundance: NA
v_gene: TRBV30
d_gene: NA
CDR3aa: CAWSGTLGTSYEQYF
CDR3nt: TGTGCCTGGAGTGGCACGTTAGGTACTAGTTACGAGCAGTACTTC

j_gene: TRBJ1-2
len: 14
abundance: NA
v_gene: TRBV19
d_gene: NA
CDR3aa: CASSIEGLGYGYTF
CDR3nt: TGTGCCAGTAGTATCGAGGGTTTGGGCTATGGCTACACCTTC

j_gene: TRBJ1-1
len: 14
abundance: NA
v_gene: TRBV6-5
d_gene: NA
CDR3aa: CASSLQGTNTEAFF
CDR3nt: TGTGCCAGCAGTTTACAGGGTACGAACACTGAAGCTTTCTTT

j_gene: TRBJ2-1
len: 13
abundance: NA
v_gene: TRBV2
d_gene: NA
CDR3aa: CASSVFLVDEQFF
CDR3nt: TGTGCCAGCAGTGTTTTTTTAGTCGATGAGCAGTTCTTC

j_gene: TRBJ2-7
len: 13
abundance: NA
v_gene: TRBV12-3/TRBV12-4
d_gene: TRBD2
CDR3aa: CASSLRLAPEQYF
CDR3nt: TGTGCCAGCAGTTTGCGACTAGCCCCCGAGCAGTACTTC

j_gene: TRBJ1-1
len: 15
abundance: NA
v_gene: TRBV4-2
d_gene: NA
CDR3aa: CASSYFTGLNTEAFF
CDR3nt: TGTGCCAGCAGTTATTTCACAGGGCTGAACACTGAAGCTTTCTTT

j_gene: TRBJ2-7
len: 13
abundance: NA
v_gene: TRBV5-4
d_gene: NA
CDR3aa: CASSWPGTYEQYF
CDR3nt: TGTGCCAGCAGCTGGCCGGGAACCTACGAGCAGTACTTC